The present TCR beta chain was sequenced within a study of blood T cell repertoires in COVID-19 (dated by TCRdb to about 2020). Background on the whole study: Samples from collaborators originated in the United States, Italy and Spain and spanned both the acute and convalescent phases of COVID-19. The prospective study material was composed of cDNA or gDNA derived from T cells, B-cell-depleted T cells, or PBMCs. Subjects who had been exposed to COVID-19, were actively infected with it, or had recovered from it provided the deeply sampled blood TCRbeta repertoires that made up the dataset. The sample metadata nearly always contained a de-identified subject ID, COVID-19 status, age in years and sex. Where HLA class I and class II types were available, the types were taken from metadata supplied by the sample provider, not from assay-based typing. Samples were obtained from the ongoing ImmuneRACE study (first 160 participants) and from approximately 1,200 subjects provided by 6 global collaborators. The repertoires were released in a freely available public database intended as a resource for research on the immune response to SARS-CoV-2. Study-level results and caveats: The amount of clinical and demographic metadata varied by source and participant and was provided uncurated.

About this clone: This receptor's antigen is unknown. Qualities for individual bases were not recorded, and no much larger clone is one base off.

The immunoSEQ Assay, a bias-controlled multiplex PCR, was used to amplify TCRbeta CDR3 regions from genomic DNA. From the authors' description of their analysis: Nucleated cell counts per sample were estimated from amplification of reference gene primers within the assay. To quantify the absolute abundance of each unique TCRbeta CDR3 rearrangement, sequence reads were collapsed and filtered. For each sample, productive Simpson clonality was calculated as the square root of Simpson's diversity index over productive rearrangements. Held by TCRdb, this immuneACCESS table contains in-frame sequences only and omits some clones. Under half of the omission traces to an unresolved V gene where checked; the cause of the rest is unknown. The DNA was the basis for D and trimming; V, J and clone size are from that table. The sample yields about 240,000 clones; approximately 84% were counted once. Together, the top ten hold 2.5% to 3.5% of the sample.

From its cysteine to its phenylalanine, the CDR3 spans 14 amino acids. CDR3 DNA only is kept here, 42 bases in frame from base 1. Deletion took 1 base off V and 3 bases off J, with a span of 6 bases between the germline ends. As encoded in the germline V gene (reference sequence), CDR1 is SEHNR while CDR2 is FQNEAQ. Participants in the prospective study were aged about 18 to 89 years, lived in under 30 United States geographic areas, and enrolled through a virtual design. Cohort assignment in the prospective study relied on participant-reported clinical history from a screening survey and a study questionnaire. Each participant in the prospective study had whole blood, serum and a nasopharyngeal or oropharyngeal swab collected by mobile phlebotomists. Prospective study participants could optionally give additional blood draws and questionnaires over an approximately two-month period. Blood samples from the prospective study were shipped frozen or at room temperature prior to DNA extraction.

The sample was PBMCs or T cells enriched from blood (not recorded which). The sequence was obtained from a woman aged 40 to 50 with acute COVID-19. The sequence links TRBV7-9 to TRBJ1-4, with TRBD1 tentatively as D gene (5 bases match). The CDR3 region reads CASSLGGANEKLFF. The DNA sequence is given as TGTGCCAGCAGCTTAGGGGGGGCTAATGAAAAACTGTTTTTT.